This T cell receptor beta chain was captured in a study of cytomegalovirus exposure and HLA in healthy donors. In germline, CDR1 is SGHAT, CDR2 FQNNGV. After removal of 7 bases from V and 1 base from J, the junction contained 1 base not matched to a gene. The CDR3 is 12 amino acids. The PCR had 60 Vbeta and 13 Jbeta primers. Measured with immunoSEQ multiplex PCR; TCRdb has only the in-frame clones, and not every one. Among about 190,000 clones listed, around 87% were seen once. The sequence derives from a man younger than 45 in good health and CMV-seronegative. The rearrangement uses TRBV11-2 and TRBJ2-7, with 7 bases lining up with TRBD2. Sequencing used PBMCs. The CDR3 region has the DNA TGTGCCAGCACCGGGGGGTCCTACGAGCAGTACTTC. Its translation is CASTGGSYEQYF.